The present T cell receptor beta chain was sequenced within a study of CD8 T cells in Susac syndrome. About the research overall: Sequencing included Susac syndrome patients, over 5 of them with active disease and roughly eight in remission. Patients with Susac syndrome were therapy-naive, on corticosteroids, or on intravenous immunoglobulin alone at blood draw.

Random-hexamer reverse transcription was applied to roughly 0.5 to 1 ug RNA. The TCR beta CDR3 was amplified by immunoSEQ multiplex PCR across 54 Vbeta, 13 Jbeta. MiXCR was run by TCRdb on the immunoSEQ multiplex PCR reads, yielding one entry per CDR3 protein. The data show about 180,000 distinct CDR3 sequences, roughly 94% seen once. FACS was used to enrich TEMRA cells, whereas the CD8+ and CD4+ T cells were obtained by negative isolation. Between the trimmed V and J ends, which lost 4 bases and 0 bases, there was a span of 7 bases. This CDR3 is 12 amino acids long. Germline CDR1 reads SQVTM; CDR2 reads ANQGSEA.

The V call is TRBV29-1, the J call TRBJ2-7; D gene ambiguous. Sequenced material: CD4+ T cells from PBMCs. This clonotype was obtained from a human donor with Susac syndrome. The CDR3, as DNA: TGCAGCGTTGGAAGAAGCTCCTACGAGCAGTACTTC. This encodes CSVGRSSYEQYF.